The 27 T cell receptor beta chains below come from one sample, sequenced in a study of T cells in Graves' hyperthyroidism and ophthalmopathy. Amplification of TCR beta CDR3 regions was performed using RNA transcripts as template. The TCR CDR3 first-round RT-PCR relied on the HTBI primer set. TCRdb used MiXCR to reprocess the multiplex PCR reads, holding one entry per CDR3 protein. Of approximately 520,000 distinct CDR3 sequences listed, roughly a quarter are singletons. Material for sequencing was blood. The receptors shown here come from a woman in her twenties or thirties with Graves' ophthalmopathy.

The chain combines TRBV20-1 with TRBJ1-2; D call uncertain. V was clipped by 5 bases and J by 4 bases, with 20 bases between them. CDR1 and CDR2 from the germline V gene are DFQATT and SNEGSKA (reference sequence). CDR3 length equals 15 residues. This CDR3 reads CSALLGKDFGYGYTF. CDR3 DNA sequence: TGCAGTGCTCTTCTCGGAAAAGACTTTGGCTATGGCTACACCTTC.

This clonotype was seen a handful of times. The CDR3, as DNA: TGTGCCAGCAGAGGGGAGGAGGGCTCGGGAGAGACCCAGTACTTC. This encodes CASRGEEGSGETQYF. The chain uses TRBV12-3 or TRBV12-4 and TRBJ2-5; the D gene is possibly TRBD2 (6 bases). The CDR3 is 15 amino acids. V lost 6 bases, J lost 4 bases, and 18 bases lay in between.

J is TRBJ1-2 and V is TRBV12-3 or TRBV12-4, with D maybe TRBD1 (6 bases). The CDR3 extends over 16 amino acids. The V gene lost 2 bases and the J gene lost 2 bases, with 15 bases spanning the gap. The chain's CDR3 is CASSLSPLGGNYGYTF. The CDR3 DNA follows: TGTGCCAGCAGTTTAAGTCCCCTGGGGGGCAACTATGGCTACACCTTC.

Ten or more counts support this clonotype. The chain is built from TRBV20-1 and TRBJ1-5, with 7 bases identical to TRBD1. CDR1 is DFQATT, CDR2 SNEGSKA, per germline (reference sequence). This CDR3 has 14 amino acids. V lost 5 bases to trimming and J lost 7 bases; unmatched junction nucleotides: 11. The CDR3 nucleotides are TGCAGTGCTTCGGTGCAGGGGGATAGGCAGCCCCAGCATTTT. This sequence encodes CSASVQGDRQPQHF.

This chain links TRBV6-1 with TRBJ1-2; the match to TRBD1 covers 10 bases. CDR1 is MNHNS and CDR2 is SASEGT in the germline V gene. This CDR3 is built from 12 residues. V lost 9 bases, J lost 4 bases, and 2 bases stayed unmatched. The CDR3 bases are TGTGCCAGTTGGACAGGGGGCTATGGCTACACCTTC. Encoded protein: CASWTGGYGYTF.

A remark on this clonotype: A much larger clonotype is one base distant, so this may be a read error. This chain uses TRBV4-1 with TRBJ2-7, with D maybe TRBD2 (6 bases). The CDR3 extends over 17 amino acids. CDR1 is MGHRA and CDR2 is YSYEKL in the germline V gene. Between the trimmed V and J ends, which lost 2 bases and 2 bases, there was a span of 19 bases. The CDR3 sequence is CASSQPRGASEPYEQYF. Written as DNA, the CDR3 is TGCGCCAGCAGCCAACCCCGCGGGGCTAGCGAACCCTACGAGCAGTACTTC.

This clonotype has a count of ten or more. This chain joins TRBV7-9 and TRBJ1-1; weak D call: TRBD1 (6 bases). The ends were cut back, 7 bases at V and 6 bases at J, with 15 bases in the middle. The CDR3 runs to 13 residues. Per the germline V gene, CDR1 is SEHNR and CDR2 is FQNEAQ (reference sequence). The CDR3 protein is CASNGRGLAEAFF. The CDR3 region has the DNA TGTGCCAGCAACGGCAGGGGATTGGCTGAAGCTTTCTTT.

The V gene is TRBV6-1, the J gene TRBJ2-2; D call uncertain. CDR1 is MNHNS and CDR2 is SASEGT in the germline V gene. The ends were cut back, 3 bases at V and 7 bases at J, with 21 bases in the middle. The CDR3 totals 17 residues. The CDR3 loop reads CASSEKHSSYTHGELFF. The CDR3 DNA is TGTGCCAGCAGTGAGAAACACTCCTCATACACGCACGGGGAGCTGTTTTTT.

In this sample, this clonotype turned up many times. The chain links TRBV19 to TRBJ1-1; D remains ambiguous. V was pared by 6 bases and J by 0 bases, with 11 bases between. The CDR3 covers 14 residues. Germline V gene lookup returns CDR1 LNHDA and CDR2 SQIVND (reference sequence). This CDR3 is CASRVRFMNTEAFF. In nucleotides, the CDR3 is TGTGCCAGTAGGGTCAGATTCATGAACACTGAAGCTTTCTTT.

V and J are TRBV6-1 and TRBJ2-7, with 9 bases matching TRBD2. J lost 0 bases, V lost 6 bases, and 12 bases had no gene match. The CDR3 contains 17 residues. The germline V gene has CDR1 MNHNS and CDR2 SASEGT. CDR3 region: CASSLPSAGGYSYEQYF. CDR3 coding DNA: TGTGCCAGCAGCCTCCCTTCAGCGGGAGGCTACTCCTACGAGCAGTACTTC.

This clonotype was recorded at least ten times. This chain uses TRBV11-2 with TRBJ1-1, with 8 positions matching TRBD1. This CDR3 comprises 15 residues. From germline, CDR1 is SGHAT and CDR2 FQNNGV. Trimming removed 0 bases from V and 8 bases from J; junction bases left unmatched: 8. The CDR3 DNA is TGTGCCAGCAGCTTAGATGCGACAGGGGTTCAGGAAGCTTTCTTT. This sequence encodes CASSLDATGVQEAFF.

This rearrangement joins TRBV28 to TRBJ2-5; D unresolved. Trimming removed 5 bases from V and 5 bases from J, with 12 bases in between. The V gene's germline CDR1 is MDHEN and CDR2 SYDVKM. This CDR3 is built from 13 residues. The CDR3 DNA reads as TGTGCCAGCAGTGAGCCCCCCTTCGAGACCCAGTACTTC. It is translated as CASSEPPFETQYF.

This clonotype has ten or more counts. V is TRBV2 and J is TRBJ1-1; possible D gene TRBD1, 6 bases. V dropped 6 bases and J dropped 0 bases, with 14 bases sitting between them. The germline V gene encodes CDR1 SNHLY and CDR2 FYNNEI. The CDR3 consists of 15 residues. For the CDR3, the DNA is TGTGCCAGCAGATGGGGGGCTGGTATGAACACTGAAGCTTTCTTT. Its protein product is CASRWGAGMNTEAFF.

The sample holds many counts of this clonotype. J is TRBJ1-2 and V is TRBV28, with D tentatively TRBD1 (6 bases). The V and J ends lost 5 bases and 9 bases respectively, with 13 bases between them. Germline CDR1 and CDR2: MDHEN and SYDVKM. CDR3 length equals 12 residues. The CDR3 region is CASSDQGLRYTF. CDR3 DNA sequence: TGTGCCAGCAGTGACCAGGGGTTACGCTACACCTTC.

V is TRBV6-7 and J is TRBJ1-2, with D possibly TRBD1 on 5 matching bases. TRBV6-7 is sorted into the ORF group, with uncertain function. This CDR3 spans 16 amino acids. V was cut by 7 bases and J by 2 bases, with 20 bases left in between. Here the CDR3 DNA reads TGTGCCAGCACCCACTCAGGGACCCACAAGAACTATGGCTACACCTTC. Translating gives CASTHSGTHKNYGYTF.

This clonotype was detected many times. The chain recombines TRBV19 with TRBJ2-7; D ambiguous. This CDR3 is built from 15 residues. In germline, CDR1 is LNHDA, CDR2 SQIVND (reference sequence). Trimming took 0 bases from V and 1 from J, leaving 10 bases between them. CDR3 in amino acids: CASSIDRMRSYEQYF. The CDR3 nucleotides are TGTGCCAGTAGTATAGATCGGATGCGTTCCTACGAGCAGTACTTC.

This clonotype was observed many times. The chain uses TRBV20-1 and TRBJ1-1, with D possibly being TRBD1 (6 bases). Deletions cut 3 bases from V and 7 bases from J, with 18 bases between. CDR1 DFQATT and CDR2 SNEGSKA come from the germline V gene (reference sequence). The CDR3 has 14 residues. CDR3 in DNA: TGCAGTGCTAGGAAAGCCAGGGGAGGGAGTGAAGCTTTCTTT. Its translation is CSARKARGGSEAFF.

This clonotype was recorded at least ten times. The V and J genes are TRBV6-1 and TRBJ2-7; D is possibly TRBD2 (5 bases). Germline V lookup: CDR1 MNHNS, CDR2 SASEGT. V gave up 0 bases and J gave up 2 bases, with 14 bases separating them. The CDR3 length is 16 residues. CDR3: CASSEALYGEPYEQYF. The CDR3, as DNA: TGTGCCAGCAGTGAAGCGCTTTATGGGGAGCCCTACGAGCAGTACTTC.

This clonotype occurred many times. The CDR3 region is CASSGGRNNSPLHF. In DNA, the CDR3 is TGTGCCAGCAGCGGGGGGAGGAATAATTCACCCCTCCACTTT. The V call is TRBV5-6, the J call TRBJ1-6; possible D gene TRBD1, 5 bases. V shed 4 bases and J shed 5 bases, with 10 bases lying between them. The V gene's germline CDR1 is SGHDT and CDR2 YYEEEE. CDR3 length equals 14 residues.

This clonotype was found many times. The chain is built from TRBV10-1 and TRBJ2-2, with TRBD1 matching over 7 bases. Trimming removed 8 bases from V and 2 bases from J; junction bases left unmatched: 8. The CDR3 spans 15 residues. CDR1 and CDR2 from the germline V gene are WNHNN and SYGVQD (reference sequence). CDR3 in DNA: TGCGCCAGCGGTATAGGGGGCGACAACACCGGGGAGCTGTTTTTT. Encoded protein: CASGIGGDNTGELFF.

The V gene is TRBV12-3 or TRBV12-4, the J gene TRBJ1-1; D is unresolved. Trimming shortened V by 10 bases and J by 1 base, and 10 bases separated the two germline ends. This CDR3 is 12 amino acids long. The CDR3: CATGPTNTEAFF. In DNA, the CDR3 is TGTGCCACCGGCCCAACGAACACTGAAGCTTTCTTT.

This clonotype was observed a handful of times. The junction departs from germline at one end; a sequencing error may be responsible. The chain uses TRBV12-3 or TRBV12-4 and TRBJ2-3, with 9 positions matching TRBD2. The CDR3 covers 15 residues. The DNA for the CDR3 is TGTGCCAGCAGTTTCCAGACTAGCGGCACAGATGCGCAGTATTTT. This encodes CASSFQTSGTDAQYF.

Details on this clonotype: The CDR3 end shows no conserved phenylalanine or tryptophan, and so a read error is likely. The chain employs TRBV10-3 and TRBJ2-5; possible D gene TRBD2, 6 bases. Germline CDR1 ENHRY, CDR2 SYGVKD. The CDR3 consists of 13 residues. The CDR3 nucleotides read TGTGTCATAAGGCGGGGATTGGGAGAGACCCAGTACTAC. Residues: CVIRRGLGETQYY.

This sequence joins TRBV6-2 or TRBV6-3 and TRBJ2-7; perhaps TRBD2 as D (5 bases). Germline V CDR1 and CDR2: MNHEY, SVGEGT. V was pared by 5 bases and J by 0 bases, with 17 bases between. This CDR3 region has 16 residues. The CDR3 DNA is TGTGCCAGCAGTCAACCAAAGCGGAGCCTCTCCTACGAGCAGTACTTC. Translating it yields CASSQPKRSLSYEQYF.

The rearrangement joins TRBV7-9 to TRBJ2-7, with D possibly called TRBD1 or TRBD2 (5 bases each). The germline gives CDR1 SEHNR, CDR2 FQNEAQ (reference sequence). The CDR3 extends over 14 amino acids. V was cut by 8 bases and J by 1 base, with 15 bases left in between. CDR3 DNA sequence: TGTGCCAGCTACGGGACGGCCAATTCCTACGAGCAGTACTTC. Translating gives CASYGTANSYEQYF. The full variable domain, rest sourced from reference TRBV7-9 and TRBJ2-7, is DTGVSQNPRHKITKRGQNVTFRCDPISEHNRLYWYRQTLGQGPEFLTYFQNEAQLEKSRLLSDRFSAERPKGSFSTLEIQRTEQGDSAMYLCASYGTANSYEQYFGPGTRLTVT.

The chain recombines TRBV27 with TRBJ2-7, with D perhaps matching TRBD2 (5 bases). CDR3 length: 15 amino acids. Germline V gene sequence: CDR1 MNHEY, CDR2 SMNVEV (reference sequence). V gave up 3 bases and J gave up 6 bases, with 18 bases separating them. CDR3 bases: TGTGCCAGCAGTTTCCAGTTCGGGGTAGCTAGCGAGCAGTACTTC. Amino acids: CASSFQFGVASEQYF.

As regards this clonotype: This may come from a read error, since a much larger clone is one base off. This chain joins TRBV19 and TRBJ2-2, with 7 bases matching TRBD2. CDR1 is LNHDA, CDR2 SQIVND, per germline (reference sequence). CDR3 length: 19 amino acids. V lost 3 bases and J lost 8; bases outside the gene matches: 21. The CDR3: CASSIGQRARRGDPGELFF. CDR3 nucleotide sequence: TGTGCCAGTAGTATCGGGCAGCGGGCGCGACGGGGGGATCCTGGGGAGCTGTTTTTT. Complete variable domain (other parts from reference TRBV19 and TRBJ2-2): DGGITQSPKYLFRKEGQNVTLSCEQNLNHDAMYWYRQDPGQGLRLIYYSQIVNDFQKGDIAEGYSVSREKKESFPLTVTSAQKNPTAFYLCASSIGQRARRGDPGELFFGEGSRLTVL.